A selection of T cell receptor beta chains follows, all from one sample in a study of cytomegalovirus exposure and HLA in healthy donors. The repertoire was sequenced with immunoSEQ multiplex PCR; TCRdb's copy has only in-frame clones and lacks some. The sample records approximately 110,000 clones, about 82% being singletons. The specimen sequenced was PBMCs. The receptors here all came from a middle-aged man in good health and CMV-seronegative. CDR3s include the opening cysteine and the closing phenylalanine or tryptophan. Rows may omit the clone size; those that give it use once, few, many or a size class.

>TRBV7-9|TRBJ2-2|once
CASSLDHGTAGELFF
>TRBV28|TRBJ2-1|.
CASSLSGGLLGHEQFF
>TRBV28|TRBJ1-2|.
CASTRGGSNYGYTF
>TRBV5-5|TRBJ1-6|few
CASSLTGQVNSPLHF
>TRBV19|TRBJ1-3|once
CASKTGTSGNTIYF
>TRBV19|TRBJ2-2|once
CASSPGHNTGELFF
>TRBV9|TRBJ1-1|.
CASSAQSRGNTEAFF
>TRBV2|TRBJ2-1|.
CASRRDQDSYNEQFF
>TRBV7-9|TRBJ1-1|few
CSSSLGGFQGDTEAFF
>TRBV7-2|TRBJ2-5|.
CASSLESGGETQYF
>TRBV5-1|TRBJ2-5|.
CASSLGTAEETQYF
>TRBV5-1|TRBJ1-1|.
CASSLLFPAESEAFF
>TRBV19|TRBJ1-2|.
CASTPIYGSRGYGYTF
>TRBV2|TRBJ2-5|.
CASSEALGLALETQYF
>TRBV5-4|TRBJ2-5|.
CASSLGGEETQYF
>TRBV4-3|TRBJ1-1|.
CASSLGANTEAFF
>TRBV2|TRBJ1-6|.
CASSAGQGEDSPLHF
>TRBV5-1|TRBJ1-3|few
CASSLDGISGNTIYF
>TRBV5-6|TRBJ2-2|.
CASSFSRSGELFF
>TRBV5-5|TRBJ2-5|.
CASSALQGTETQYF